The 14 T cell receptor beta chains presented below share a single source sample, sequenced in a study of shared T cell receptors in the human thymus. TCRdb's copy holds only in-frame clones and misses some; the assay was immunoSEQ multiplex PCR. Of approximately 490,000 clones in the sample, about four fifths are singletons; the top ten hold approximately 0.013%. The same specimen was also included in a second study, on human thymus T cells.

Source material: thymocytes. The receptor set was obtained from a boy under three years old with a congenital heart defect.

The V gene is TRBV19, the J gene TRBJ2-5; 13 bases line up with TRBD2. The junction had 6 bases not matched to a gene; V was cut back by 5 bases and J by 0 bases. The germline gives CDR1 LNHDA, CDR2 SQIVND (reference sequence). The CDR3 has 17 residues. The CDR3 sequence: CASSPTGTSGDQETQYF. CDR3 in DNA: TGTGCCAGTAGTCCAACCGGGACTAGCGGGGACCAAGAGACCCAGTACTTC.

This clone was detected a few times. The CDR3 protein is CASRRERDTDTQYF. CDR3 DNA sequence: TGTGCCAGCAGACGGGAGAGGGACACAGATACGCAGTATTTT. The rearrangement links TRBV25-1 to TRBJ2-3; weak D call: TRBD2 (6 bases). The CDR3 has 14 amino acids. V lost 6 bases and J lost 2, with 12 bases in between. From germline, CDR1 is MGHDK and CDR2 SYGVNS.

The CDR3 loop is CASSHAGRRGRNTEAFF. In nucleotides, the CDR3 is TGTGCCAGCAGCCACGCCGGGCGGCGGGGCCGGAACACTGAAGCTTTCTTT. The chain uses TRBV14 and TRBJ1-1; TRBD1 is a possible D gene (5 bases). The germline V and J ends were trimmed by 3 bases and 1 base, with 18 bases remaining between them. The CDR3 sequence is 17 residues long. The germline gives CDR1 SGHDN, CDR2 FVKESK.

This chain uses TRBV7-2 with TRBJ2-5; TRBD2 agrees at 9 bases. Per germline, CDR1 SGHTA and CDR2 FQGNSA. The CDR3 covers 16 residues. Trimming removed 5 bases from V and 5 bases from J; junction bases left unmatched: 12. The CDR3: CASSPFGSGRGETQYF. The CDR3 DNA is TGTGCCAGCAGCCCCTTTGGTAGCGGGAGAGGGGAGACCCAGTACTTC.

The CDR3 region is CASSALGQGASGNTIYF. CDR3 DNA: TGTGCCAGCAGCGCCCTCGGACAGGGGGCCTCTGGAAACACCATATATTTT. The genes are TRBV9 and TRBJ1-3; 11 nucleotides line up with TRBD1. V lost 3 bases to trimming and J lost 0 bases; unmatched junction nucleotides: 5. The CDR3 sequence is 17 residues long. Germline V CDR1 and CDR2: SGDLS, YYNGEE.

This chain links TRBV4-3 with TRBJ2-1; 11 bases are shared with TRBD2. This CDR3 has 20 amino acids. Germline V lookup: CDR1 LGHNA, CDR2 YSLEER. V trimming: 3 bases; J trimming: 0 bases; junction bases outside the gene matches: 13. This chain's CDR3 is CASSQAMTSGDLPSYNEQFF. The CDR3 bases are TGCGCCAGCAGCCAGGCGATGACTAGCGGGGACCTCCCCTCCTACAATGAGCAGTTCTTC.

The V and J genes are TRBV4-3 and TRBJ2-3; a possible D gene is TRBD2 (5 bases). Germline CDR1 and CDR2: LGHNA and YSLEER. CDR3 size: 15 residues. Trimming stripped 1 base from V and 1 base from J, with 9 bases between. In nucleotides, the CDR3 is TGCGCCAGCAGCCAAGGGAGGCCCGGCACAGATACGCAGTATTTT. Protein: CASSQGRPGTDTQYF.

This chain uses TRBV21-1 with TRBJ2-7; the DNA was not compared with TRBD2, the D call given in the table. TRBV21-1 is annotated as a pseudogene. This CDR3 contains 16 residues. The CDR3 nucleotides read TGTGCCAGCAGCAAAGGCCCAGCGGGATCAATCCACGAGCAGTACTTC. This sequence encodes CASSKGPAGSIHEQYF.

The J gene is TRBJ2-5, the V gene TRBV5-4, with D possibly being TRBD2 (6 bases). This CDR3 is built from 15 residues. Germline V gives CDR1 SGHNT, CDR2 YYREEE (reference sequence). V gave up 3 bases and J gave up 0 bases, with 12 bases separating them. CDR3 bases: TGTGCCAGCAGCTCAGGAGGGTTAGACCAAGAGACCCAGTACTTC. Its protein product is CASSSGGLDQETQYF. Drawing the rest from reference TRBV5-4 and TRBJ2-5, the complete variable domain is ETGVTQSPTHLIKTRGQQVTLRCSSQSGHNTVSWYQQALGQGPQFIFQYYREEENGRGNFPPRFSGLQFPNYSSELNVNALELDDSALYLCASSSGGLDQETQYFGPGTRLLVL.

This chain links TRBV11-2 with TRBJ2-7; possibly TRBD2 for D (6 bases). The germline V gene encodes CDR1 SGHAT and CDR2 FQNNGV. CDR3 length equals 14 residues. The germline V and J ends were trimmed by 6 bases and 1 base, with 13 bases remaining between them. The CDR3 loop is CASRLRGSSYEQYF. The CDR3 bases are TGTGCCAGCAGGTTGCGGGGCTCATCCTACGAGCAGTACTTC.

This clone was seen only a few times. The rearrangement links TRBV4-1 to TRBJ2-2, with TRBD2 matching 9 bases. In germline, CDR1 is MGHRA, CDR2 YSYEKL. The V gene end was trimmed by 0 bases and the J gene end by 2 bases; junction bases not matched to a gene: 7. The CDR3 loop spans 18 amino acids. CDR3 residues: CASSQDKRTSVNTGELFF. CDR3 nucleotides: TGCGCCAGCAGCCAAGATAAACGGACTAGCGTCAACACCGGGGAGCTGTTTTTT.

This clone is a singleton in its sample. This chain uses TRBV4-3 with TRBJ2-5, with 8 bases matching TRBD2. V gave up 4 bases and J gave up 5 bases; unmatched junction bases: 18. This CDR3 contains 18 residues. Germline CDR1 and CDR2: LGHNA and YSLEER. This CDR3 is CASSLTTTGLAEGETQYF. CDR3 DNA: TGCGCCAGCAGCCTAACAACCACCGGACTAGCCGAGGGGGAGACCCAGTACTTC.

The chain uses TRBV10-3 and TRBJ2-3, with D tentatively TRBD2 (6 bases). The length of the CDR3 is 13 residues. Germline CDR1 reads ENHRY; CDR2 reads SYGVKD. Trimming cost V 10 bases and J 0 bases, with 11 bases left between them. CDR3 protein: CATGDSSTDTQYF. In DNA form, the CDR3 reads TGTGCCACCGGGGACTCCAGCACAGATACGCAGTATTTT.

This rearrangement joins TRBV13 to TRBJ2-1, with D tentatively TRBD1 (5 bases). V lost 4 bases and J 5 bases, leaving 12 bases between the germline ends. CDR3 length equals 14 residues. The germline V gene has CDR1 PRHDT and CDR2 FYEKMQ (reference sequence). CDR3 in DNA: TGTGCCAGCAGCTCAGGGTGGCCAAACAATGAGCAGTTCTTC. Amino acids: CASSSGWPNNEQFF.